This T cell receptor (beta chain) originates from a study of human T cells and chemical hapten exposure. Study summary: Weekly diphenylcyclopropenone doses were given to patients' scalps across the approximately 24-week study.

The study used a library that attached unique molecular identifiers to individual cDNA molecules. TCRdb fed the RACE reads into MiXCR, producing one record per CDR3 protein. Here the sample spans about 250,000 distinct CDR3 sequences, 7.7% being singletons. As to time point: pre-sensitization, week 0. The treatment here: therapeutic diphenylcyclopropenone sensitization with weekly scalp DPC. Blood was collected ahead of every patch test applied. Trimming cost V 1 base and J 1 base, with 10 bases left between them. Per the germline V gene, CDR1 is SGHTA and CDR2 is FQGNSA. The CDR3 is 16 residues long. This clonotype originated in a man aged 18 to 29 with alopecia areata. Some clones in this sample may be carry-over from other donors' samples. The material was whole blood, obtained in connection with sensitization to the hapten diphenylcyclopropenone (DPC). This chain connects TRBV7-2 to TRBJ2-2; D is unresolved. CDR3 nucleotides: TGTGCCAGCAGCTTAGATAGATTATGGAACACCGGGGAGCTGTTTTTT. Its protein is CASSLDRLWNTGELFF.